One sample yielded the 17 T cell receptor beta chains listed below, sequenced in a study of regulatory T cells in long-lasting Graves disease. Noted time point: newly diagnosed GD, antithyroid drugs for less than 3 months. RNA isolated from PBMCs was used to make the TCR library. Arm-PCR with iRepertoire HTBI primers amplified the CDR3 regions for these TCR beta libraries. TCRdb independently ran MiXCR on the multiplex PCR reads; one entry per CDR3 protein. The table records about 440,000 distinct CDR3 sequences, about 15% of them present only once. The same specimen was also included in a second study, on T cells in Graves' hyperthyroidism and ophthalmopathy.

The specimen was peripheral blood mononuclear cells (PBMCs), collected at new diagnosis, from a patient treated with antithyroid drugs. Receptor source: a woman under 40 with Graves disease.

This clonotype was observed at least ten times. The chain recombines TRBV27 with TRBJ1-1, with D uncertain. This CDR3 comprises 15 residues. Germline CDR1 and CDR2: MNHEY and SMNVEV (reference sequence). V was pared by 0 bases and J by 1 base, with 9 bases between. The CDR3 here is CASSLSPYRNTEAFF. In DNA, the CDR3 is TGTGCCAGCAGTTTATCCCCATATCGGAACACTGAAGCTTTCTTT.

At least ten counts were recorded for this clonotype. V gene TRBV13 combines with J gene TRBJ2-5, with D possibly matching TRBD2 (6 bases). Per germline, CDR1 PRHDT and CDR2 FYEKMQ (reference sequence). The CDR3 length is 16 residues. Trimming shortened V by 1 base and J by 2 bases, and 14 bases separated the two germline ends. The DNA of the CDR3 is TGTGCCAGCAGCTTAGTGGGCTGGGGACTGCAAGAGACCCAGTACTTC. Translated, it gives CASSLVGWGLQETQYF.

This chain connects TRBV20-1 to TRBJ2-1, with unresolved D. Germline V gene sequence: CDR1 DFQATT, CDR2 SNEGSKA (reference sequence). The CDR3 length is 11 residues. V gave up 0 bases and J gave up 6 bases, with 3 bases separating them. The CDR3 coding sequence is TGCAGTGCTAGAGAAGTCAATGAGCAGTTCTTC. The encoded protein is CSAREVNEQFF.

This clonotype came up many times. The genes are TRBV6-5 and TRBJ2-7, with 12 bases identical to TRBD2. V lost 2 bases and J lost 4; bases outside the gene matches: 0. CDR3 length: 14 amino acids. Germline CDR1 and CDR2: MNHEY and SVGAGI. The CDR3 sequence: CASSYGTSGYEQYF. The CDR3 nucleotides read TGTGCCAGCAGTTACGGGACTAGCGGGTACGAGCAGTACTTC.

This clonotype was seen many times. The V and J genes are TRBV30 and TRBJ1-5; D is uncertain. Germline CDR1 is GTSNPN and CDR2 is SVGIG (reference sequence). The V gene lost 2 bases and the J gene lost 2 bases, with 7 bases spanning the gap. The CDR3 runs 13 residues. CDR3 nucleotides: TGTGCCTGGAGTACCGGGGGCAATCAGCCCCAGCATTTT. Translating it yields CAWSTGGNQPQHF.

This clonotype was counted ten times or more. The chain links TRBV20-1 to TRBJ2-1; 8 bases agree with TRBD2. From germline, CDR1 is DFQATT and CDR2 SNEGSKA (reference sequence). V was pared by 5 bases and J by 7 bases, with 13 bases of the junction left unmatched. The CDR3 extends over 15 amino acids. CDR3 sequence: CSARPPGLVMNEQFF. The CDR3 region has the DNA TGCAGTGCTCGCCCCCCGGGACTAGTAATGAATGAGCAGTTCTTC.

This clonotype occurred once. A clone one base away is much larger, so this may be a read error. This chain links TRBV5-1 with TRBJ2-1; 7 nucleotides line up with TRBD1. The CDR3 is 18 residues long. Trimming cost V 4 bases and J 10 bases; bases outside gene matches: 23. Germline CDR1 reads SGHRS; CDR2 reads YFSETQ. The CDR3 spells CASSIQPTGTEVFYEQFF. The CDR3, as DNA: TGCGCCAGCAGCATCCAACCAACCGGGACAGAGGTTTTTTACGAGCAGTTCTTC.

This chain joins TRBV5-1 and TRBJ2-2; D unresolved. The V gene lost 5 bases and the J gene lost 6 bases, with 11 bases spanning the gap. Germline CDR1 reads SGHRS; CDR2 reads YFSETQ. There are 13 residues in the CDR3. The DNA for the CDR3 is TGCGCCAGCAGGGATGAGGCCCCCGGGGAGCTGTTTTTT. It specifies CASRDEAPGELFF. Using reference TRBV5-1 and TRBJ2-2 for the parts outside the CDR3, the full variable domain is KAGVTQTPRYLIKTRGQQVTLSCSPISGHRSVSWYQQTPGQGLQFLFEYFSETQRNKGNFPGRFSGRQFSNSRSEMNVSTLELGDSALYLCASRDEAPGELFFGEGSRLTVL.

CDR3 amino acids: CASSYQKNTEAFF. The DNA of the CDR3 is TGTGCCAGCAGTTACCAAAAGAACACTGAAGCTTTCTTT. The chain has TRBV6-5 and TRBJ1-1; D unresolved. Trimming removed 2 bases from V and 1 base from J, with 5 bases in between. The length of the CDR3 is 13 residues. CDR1 and CDR2 (germline): MNHEY, SVGAGI.

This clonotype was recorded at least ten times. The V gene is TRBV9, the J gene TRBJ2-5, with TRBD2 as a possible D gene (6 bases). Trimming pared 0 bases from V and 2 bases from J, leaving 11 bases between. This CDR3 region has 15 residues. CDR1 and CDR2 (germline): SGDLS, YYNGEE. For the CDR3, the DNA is TGTGCCAGCAGCGTAGCCGCGGGATTACAAGAGACCCAGTACTTC. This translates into CASSVAAGLQETQYF.

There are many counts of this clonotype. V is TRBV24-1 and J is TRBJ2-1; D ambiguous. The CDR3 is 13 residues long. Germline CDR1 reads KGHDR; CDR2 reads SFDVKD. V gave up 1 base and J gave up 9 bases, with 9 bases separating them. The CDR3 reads CATSDFPQPEQFF. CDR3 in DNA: TGTGCCACCAGTGATTTCCCCCAGCCTGAGCAGTTCTTC.

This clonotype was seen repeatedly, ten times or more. CDR3 in DNA: TGTGCCAGCAGTTTCGGGGGTGACAGGGGAGCTGGCTACACCTTC. Translation gives CASSFGGDRGAGYTF. The chain joins TRBV12-3 or TRBV12-4 to TRBJ1-2; 8 positions match TRBD1. The CDR3 totals 15 residues. Trimming took 3 bases from V and 7 from J; bases not matched to a gene: 10.

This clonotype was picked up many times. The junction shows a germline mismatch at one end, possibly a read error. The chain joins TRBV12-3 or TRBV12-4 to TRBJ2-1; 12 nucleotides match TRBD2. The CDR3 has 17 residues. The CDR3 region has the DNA TGTGCCAGCAGTCTAGCGGGAGGGGGCTTCGGGTACAATGAGCAGTTCTTC. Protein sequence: CASSLAGGGFGYNEQFF.

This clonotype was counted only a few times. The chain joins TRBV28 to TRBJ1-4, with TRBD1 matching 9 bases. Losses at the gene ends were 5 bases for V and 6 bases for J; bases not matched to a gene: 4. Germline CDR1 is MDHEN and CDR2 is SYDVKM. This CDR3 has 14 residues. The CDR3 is CASSETGGDEKLFF. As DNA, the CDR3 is TGTGCCAGCAGTGAAACAGGGGGCGATGAAAAACTGTTTTTT.

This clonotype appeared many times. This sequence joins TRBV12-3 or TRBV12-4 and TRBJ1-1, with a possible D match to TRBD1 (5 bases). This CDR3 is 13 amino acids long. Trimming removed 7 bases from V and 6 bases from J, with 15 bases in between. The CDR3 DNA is TGTGCCAGCAACATCTACAGGTACTCTGAAGCTTTCTTT. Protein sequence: CASNIYRYSEAFF.

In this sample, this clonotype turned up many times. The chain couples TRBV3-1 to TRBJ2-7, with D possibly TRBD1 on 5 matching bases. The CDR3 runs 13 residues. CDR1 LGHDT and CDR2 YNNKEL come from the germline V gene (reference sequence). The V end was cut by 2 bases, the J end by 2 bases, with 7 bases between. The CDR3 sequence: CASSQNRPYEQYF. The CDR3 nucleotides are TGTGCCAGCAGCCAAAACAGGCCCTACGAGCAGTACTTC.

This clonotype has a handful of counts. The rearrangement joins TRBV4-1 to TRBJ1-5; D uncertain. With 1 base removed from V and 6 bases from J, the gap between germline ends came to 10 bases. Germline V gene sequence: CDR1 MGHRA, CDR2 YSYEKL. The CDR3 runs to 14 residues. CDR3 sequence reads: CASSQVGSSQPQHF. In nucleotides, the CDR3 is TGCGCCAGCAGCCAAGTGGGGTCCAGTCAGCCCCAGCATTTT.